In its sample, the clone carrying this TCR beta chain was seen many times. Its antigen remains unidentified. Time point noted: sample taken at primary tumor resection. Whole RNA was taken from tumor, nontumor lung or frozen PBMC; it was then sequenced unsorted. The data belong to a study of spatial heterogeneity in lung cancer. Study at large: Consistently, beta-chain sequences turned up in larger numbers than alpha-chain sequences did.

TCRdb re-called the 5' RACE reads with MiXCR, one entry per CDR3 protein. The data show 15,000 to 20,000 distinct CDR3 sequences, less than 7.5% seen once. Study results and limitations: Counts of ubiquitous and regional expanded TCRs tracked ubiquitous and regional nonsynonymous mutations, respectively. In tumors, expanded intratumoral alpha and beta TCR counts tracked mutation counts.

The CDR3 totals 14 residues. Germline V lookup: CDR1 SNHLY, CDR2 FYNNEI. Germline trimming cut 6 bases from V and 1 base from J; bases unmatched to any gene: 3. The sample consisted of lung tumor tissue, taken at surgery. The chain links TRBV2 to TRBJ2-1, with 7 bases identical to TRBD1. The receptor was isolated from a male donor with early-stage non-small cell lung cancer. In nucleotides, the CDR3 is TGTGCCAGCAGAACGGGACAGTCCTACAATGAGCAGTTCTTC. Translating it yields CASRTGQSYNEQFF.